This T cell receptor beta chain was captured by sequencing in a study of shared clonotypes between healthy human individuals. Terminally differentiated effector memory CD45RA+ cells were excluded by CCR7 positive selection of CD45RO-negative cells. On this clone: What it recognizes is unknown.

Findings and limits, study-wide: Larger estimated richness was generally seen in naive subsets than in memory subsets.

This CDR3 contains 14 residues. Germline V lookup: CDR1 SGHKS, CDR2 YYEKEE (reference sequence). Deletions cut 0 bases from V and 3 bases from J, with 10 bases between. Method: immunoSEQ multiplex PCR; TCRdb's copy keeps in-frame clones and lacks some. The table records 750,000 to 1,000,000 clones, 85% to 95% of them present only once. The sequencing sample was made of naive CD8+ T cells sorted from blood. This clonotype was obtained from a man aged 25-40 years in good health. This chain joins TRBV5-5 and TRBJ2-7; D is unclear. CDR3 sequence: CASSLADGHYEQYF. The CDR3 nucleotides are TGTGCCAGCAGCTTGGCCGACGGCCACTACGAGCAGTACTTC.